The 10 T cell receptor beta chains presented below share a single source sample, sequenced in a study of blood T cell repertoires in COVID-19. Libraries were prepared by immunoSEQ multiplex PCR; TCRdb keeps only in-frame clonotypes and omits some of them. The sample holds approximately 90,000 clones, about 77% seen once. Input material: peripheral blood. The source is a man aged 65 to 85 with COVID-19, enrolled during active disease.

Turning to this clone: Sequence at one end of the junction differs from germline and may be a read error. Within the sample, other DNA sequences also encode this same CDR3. In nucleotides, the CDR3 is TGTGCCAGCAGCTTAGTTCAGGGGGTTTACGAACAGTACTTC. Translated, it gives CASSLVQGVYEQYF. The chain couples TRBV7-2 to TRBJ2-7; 7 bases align to TRBD1. CDR3 length: 14 amino acids. Per the germline V gene, CDR1 is SGHTA and CDR2 is FQGNSA. The full variable domain, with the rest looked up from reference TRBV7-2 and TRBJ2-7, is GAGVSQSPSNKVTEKGKDVELRCDPISGHTALYWYRQSLGQGLEFLIYFQGNSAPDKSGLPSDRFSAERTGGSVSTLTIQRTQQEDSAVYLCASSLVQGVYEQYFGPGTRLTVT.

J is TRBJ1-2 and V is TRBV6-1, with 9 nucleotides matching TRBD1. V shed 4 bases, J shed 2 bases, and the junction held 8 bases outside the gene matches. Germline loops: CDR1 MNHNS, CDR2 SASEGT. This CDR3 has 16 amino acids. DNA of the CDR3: TGTGCCAGCAGTGCAATCCGGGACAGGGTAAACTATGGCTACACCTTC. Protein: CASSAIRDRVNYGYTF.

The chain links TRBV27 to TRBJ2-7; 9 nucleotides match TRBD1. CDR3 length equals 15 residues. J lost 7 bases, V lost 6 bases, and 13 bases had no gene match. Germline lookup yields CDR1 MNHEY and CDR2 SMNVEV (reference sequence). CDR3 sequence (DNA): TGTGCCAGCAGGGGACAGGGAGTCTGGTTAACGGAGCAGTACTTC. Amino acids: CASRGQGVWLTEQYF.

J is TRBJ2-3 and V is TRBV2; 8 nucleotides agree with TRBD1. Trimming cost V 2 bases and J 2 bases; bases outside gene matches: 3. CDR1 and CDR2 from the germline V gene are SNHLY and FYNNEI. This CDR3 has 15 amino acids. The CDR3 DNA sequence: TGTGCCAGCAGTGAAAACAGGGGGAACACAGATACGCAGTATTTT. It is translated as CASSENRGNTDTQYF. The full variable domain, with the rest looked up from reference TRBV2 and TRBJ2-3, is EPEVTQTPSHQVTQMGQEVILRCVPISNHLYFYWYRQILGQKVEFLVSFYNNEISEKSEIFDDQFSVERPDGSNFTLKIRSTKLEDSAMYFCASSENRGNTDTQYFGPGTRLTVL.

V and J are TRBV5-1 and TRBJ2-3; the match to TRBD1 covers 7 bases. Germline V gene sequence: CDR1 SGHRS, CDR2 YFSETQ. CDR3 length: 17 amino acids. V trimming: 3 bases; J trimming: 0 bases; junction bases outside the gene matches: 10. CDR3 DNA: TGCGCCAGCAGCTCCAAGGGGGCGACGTTTAGCACAGATACGCAGTATTTT. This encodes CASSSKGATFSTDTQYF.

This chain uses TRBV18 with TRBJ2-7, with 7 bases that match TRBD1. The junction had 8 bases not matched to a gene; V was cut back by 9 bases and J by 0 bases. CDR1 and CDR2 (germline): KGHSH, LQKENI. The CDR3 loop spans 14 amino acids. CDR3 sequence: CASSGQLSSYEQYF. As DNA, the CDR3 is TGTGCCAGTTCGGGACAGCTAAGCTCCTACGAGCAGTACTTC.

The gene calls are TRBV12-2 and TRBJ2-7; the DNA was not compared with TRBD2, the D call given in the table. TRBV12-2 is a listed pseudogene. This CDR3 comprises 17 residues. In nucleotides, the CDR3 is TGTGCAAGTCGCCCTCGACACACTAGCGGGGGAGGATACGAGCAGTACTTC. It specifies CASRPRHTSGGGYEQYF.

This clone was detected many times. CDR3 coding DNA: TGTGCCAGCTCACCCACAGGTGTAACCGAAGCTTTCTTT. Translation gives CASSPTGVTEAFF. The J gene is TRBJ1-1, the V gene TRBV18; D perhaps matches TRBD1 (5 bases). Trimming removed 3 bases at V and 8 bases at J, with 13 bases between. This CDR3 is built from 13 residues. Germline CDR1 and CDR2: KGHSH and LQKENI. Looking up the rest from reference TRBV18 and TRBJ1-1 gives the full variable domain: NAGVMQNPRHLVRRRGQEARLRCSPMKGHSHVYWYRQLPEEGLKFMVYLQKENIIDESGMPKERFSAEFPKEGPSILRIQQVVRGDSAAYFCASSPTGVTEAFFGQGTRLTVV.

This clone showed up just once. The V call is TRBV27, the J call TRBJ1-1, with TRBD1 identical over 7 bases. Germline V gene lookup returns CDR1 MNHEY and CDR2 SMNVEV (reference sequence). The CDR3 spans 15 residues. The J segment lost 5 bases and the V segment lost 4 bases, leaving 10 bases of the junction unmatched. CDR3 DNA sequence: TGTGCCAGCAGTTCTATTTCCGGGACAGTAACTGAAGCTTTCTTT. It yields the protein CASSSISGTVTEAFF.

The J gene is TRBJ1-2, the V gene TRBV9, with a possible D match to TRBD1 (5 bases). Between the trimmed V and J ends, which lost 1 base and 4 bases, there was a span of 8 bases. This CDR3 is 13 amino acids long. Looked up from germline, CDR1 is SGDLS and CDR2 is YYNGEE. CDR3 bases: TGTGCCAGCAGCGTACAGGGCAGCTATGGCTACACCTTC. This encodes CASSVQGSYGYTF.